Listed below are T cell receptor beta chains from one sample, sequenced in a study of shared clonotypes between healthy human individuals. The table came from immunoSEQ multiplex PCR; TCRdb's copy has only in-frame clones and leaves some out. Of more than 2 million clones listed, 93% are singletons. Material for sequencing was naive CD8+ T cells from PBMCs. The receptors come from a man aged 18 to 35 in good health. Some clones in this sample may be carry-over from other donors' samples. The CDR3 runs from the conserved cysteine through the conserved F or W. The D gene is left open where the match is weak.

v_call	d_call	cdr3_aa
TRBV4-1	.	CASSQNYLTYEQYF
TRBV5-6	.	CASSFGQHYGYTF
TRBV28	TRBD1	CASSSDREDEQFF
TRBV5-1	.	CASSLGWGKDKNIQYF
TRBV7-9	TRBD2	CASSLSSGRVLNEQFF
TRBV11-1	.	CASSGRTSPYQETQYF
TRBV19	.	CASTLRGGSQPQHF
TRBV4-3	TRBD2	CASSHLGEGPFADTQYF
TRBV6-5	.	CASSYSNSRVDTQYF
TRBV27	.	CASSTKQGYAGNTIYF